These 6 T cell receptor beta chains were sequenced from one sample in a study of blood T cell repertoires in COVID-19. This table comes from immunoSEQ multiplex PCR, and its TCRdb copy is limited to in-frame clones, with some not included. The sample holds around 85,000 clones, more than 75% seen once. Sequenced: peripheral blood. These receptor sequences come from a man aged 50 to 60 with active COVID-19.

This chain connects TRBV6-6 to TRBJ1-5; weak D call: TRBD1 (5 bases). Germline values: CDR1 MNHNY, CDR2 SVGAGI (reference sequence). V was cut by 7 bases and J by 4 bases, with 20 bases left in between. The CDR3 is 16 amino acids. CDR3 coding DNA: TGTGCCAGCACCGAGGCCCTCCTTAGGGGAAATCAGCCCCAGCATTTT. This sequence encodes CASTEALLRGNQPQHF.

The V gene is TRBV7-2, the J gene TRBJ2-2; 13 nucleotides match TRBD2. The germline V gene has CDR1 SGHTA and CDR2 FQGNSA. There are 15 residues in the CDR3. The V segment lost 5 bases and the J segment 8 bases; nucleotides outside the gene matches: 5. The CDR3 nucleotides read TGTGCCAGCAGCCTCAGGACTAGCGGGAGAGGGGAGCTGTTTTTT. It specifies CASSLRTSGRGELFF.

This clone appeared a few times. The chain carries TRBV3-1 (or the pseudogene TRBV3-2) and TRBJ1-1; 7 nucleotides agree with TRBD1. Germline lookup yields CDR1 LGHDT and CDR2 YNNKEL (reference sequence). V was pared by 3 bases and J by 5 bases, with 6 bases of the junction left unmatched. The CDR3 length is 14 residues. In nucleotides, the CDR3 is TGTGCCAGCAGCCAGACAGGGTTAAAGACTGAAGCTTTCTTT. Translation: CASSQTGLKTEAFF.

This clone was seen just once. This sequence joins TRBV4-3 and TRBJ2-1; maybe TRBD1 (5 bases). Trimming pared 0 bases from V and 7 bases from J, leaving 13 bases between. The germline CDR1 and CDR2 sequences are LGHNA and YSLEER. The CDR3 totals 15 residues. CDR3 nucleotide sequence: TGCGCCAGCAGCCAAGATGGGAACAGGATAAATGAGCAGTTCTTC. Amino acids: CASSQDGNRINEQFF.

The chain links TRBV19 to TRBJ2-1; TRBD2 agrees at 8 bases. V shed 3 bases and J 6 bases; nucleotides not matched to a gene: 10. Looked up from germline, CDR1 is LNHDA and CDR2 is SQIVND (reference sequence). The CDR3 runs 16 residues. CDR3 sequence: CASSIGRGGVRNEQFF. The CDR3 DNA follows: TGTGCCAGTAGTATCGGGAGGGGCGGCGTTCGCAATGAGCAGTTCTTC. The complete variable domain, with remaining parts taken from reference TRBV19 and TRBJ2-1, reads DGGITQSPKYLFRKEGQNVTLSCEQNLNHDAMYWYRQDPGQGLRLIYYSQIVNDFQKGDIAEGYSVSREKKESFPLTVTSAQKNPTAFYLCASSIGRGGVRNEQFFGPGTRLTVL.

J is TRBJ2-7 and V is TRBV28; TRBD1 aligns across 8 bases. V was clipped by 6 bases and J by 0 bases; unmatched bases: 4. The CDR3 covers 14 residues. Germline CDR1 and CDR2: MDHEN and SYDVKM. In DNA form, the CDR3 reads TGTGCCAGCAGCGGCGGACAGGGCTCCTACGAGCAGTACTTC. It yields the protein CASSGGQGSYEQYF.